What follows are 11 T cell receptor beta chains derived from one specimen sequenced in a study of T cells in women clearing cervical HPV infection. TCRdb keeps only in-frame clones here, not all; method: immunoSEQ multiplex PCR. The sample's table shows 40,000 to 45,000 clones. The sample taken for sequencing was blood buffy coat. The source is a woman aged 18 to 75 with a cervical HPV16 infection that either progressed to CIN3+ or cleared (not recorded which).

Details on this clone: The DNA ends 3 residues before the CDR3 does, and the rest of the CDR3 is filled in from the germline J gene. The chain carries TRBV5-1 and TRBJ1-2; D might be TRBD1 (5 bases). Germline assignment: CDR1 SGHRS and CDR2 YFSETQ. This CDR3 spans 14 amino acids. The CDR3 spells CASSFDRAYRGYTF. Partial CDR3 DNA: TGCGCCAGCAGCTTCGACAGAGCCTATCGGGGC.

As for this clone: The CDR3 is cut off 3 residues early in the read; its end comes from the germline J gene. This chain links TRBV10-1 with TRBJ2-2, with a tentative D call TRBD1 (5 bases). The CDR3 runs 12 residues. The germline V gene encodes CDR1 WNHNN and CDR2 SYGVQD (reference sequence). Trimming stripped 9 bases from V and 2 bases from J, with 7 bases between. The CDR3 region is CASRTNTGELFF. The CDR3 DNA, read in part, is TGCGCCAGTAGGACAAACACCGGGGAG.

On this clone itself: Read coverage stops 3 residues before the CDR3 terminus; the germline J gene supplies the remainder. This chain links TRBV5-1 with TRBJ2-3, with 8 bases matching TRBD2. V was pared by 4 bases and J by 1 base, with 2 bases of the junction left unmatched. Germline V lookup: CDR1 SGHRS, CDR2 YFSETQ. CDR3 length equals 14 residues. Here the CDR3 reads CASSQTSGTDTQYF. The covered CDR3 bases are TGCGCCAGCAGCCAGACTAGCGGCACAGATACG.

In regard to this clone: The read ends 3 residues early relative to the CDR3; the germline J gene fills the gap. The chain links TRBV29-1 to TRBJ2-2, with D possibly matching TRBD1 (5 bases). V was pared by 6 bases and J by 4 bases, with 15 bases between. The CDR3 has 14 amino acids. Germline-derived CDR1 and CDR2 are SQVTM and ANQGSEA. This chain's CDR3 is CSVATLGATGELFF. Partial CDR3 DNA: TGCAGCGTCGCAACCCTAGGGGCCACCGGGGAG.

Comment on this clone: Coverage ceases 3 residues before the CDR3 finishes, and the germline J gene fills in the end. The sample contains more than one DNA sequence encoding this CDR3. The chain combines TRBV20-1 with TRBJ2-3; 7 bases map to TRBD2. CDR1 and CDR2 from the germline V gene are DFQATT and SNEGSKA (reference sequence). The CDR3 consists of 15 residues. Trimming removed 0 bases from V and 0 bases from J; junction bases left unmatched: 3. The CDR3 spells CSARDPGGSTDTQYF. CDR3 DNA (partial): TGCAGTGCTAGAGATCCGGGGGGTAGCACAGATACG.

Of note for this clone: The sequenced fragment ends 3 residues before the CDR3 boundary, so the rest is inferred from the germline J gene. The chain is built from TRBV7-6 and TRBJ2-2; D may be TRBD1 (6 bases). This CDR3 comprises 16 residues. The germline V and J ends were trimmed by 1 base and 5 bases, with 14 bases remaining between them. Germline CDR1 SGHVS, CDR2 FNYEAQ. CDR3 DNA (partial): TGTGCCAGCAGCTTAGGAGTGGGGGCCCCTACCGGGGAG. Its protein product is CASSLGVGAPTGE. In full, the CDR3 is CASSLGVGAPTGELFF.

Remarks on this clone: The CDR3 is cut off 3 residues early in the read; its end comes from the germline J gene. V and J are TRBV6-1 and TRBJ1-2; a weak D match, TRBD1 (5 bases). This CDR3 spans 14 amino acids. V was trimmed by 4 bases and J by 0 bases, leaving 9 bases between them. CDR1 is MNHNS, CDR2 SASEGT, per germline. CDR3 bases read: TGTGCCAGCAGTGCCCGACAGTCTAACTATGGC. Encoded protein: CASSARQSNYG. In full, the CDR3 reads CASSARQSNYGYTF.

A remark on this clone: The CDR3 is cut off 3 residues early in the read; its end comes from the germline J gene. This sequence joins TRBV19 and TRBJ1-2; D is undetermined. Germline V gene sequence: CDR1 LNHDA, CDR2 SQIVND (reference sequence). V lost 8 bases and J 0 bases, leaving 10 bases between the germline ends. The CDR3 has 13 residues. The part of the CDR3 DNA that was read is TGTGCCAGTCGTGGCACAGCTAACTATGGC. It translates to CASRGTANYG. The whole CDR3 protein reads CASRGTANYGYTF. Looking up the rest from reference TRBV19 and TRBJ1-2 gives the full variable domain: DGGITQSPKYLFRKEGQNVTLSCEQNLNHDAMYWYRQDPGQGLRLIYYSQIVNDFQKGDIAEGYSVSREKKESFPLTVTSAQKNPTAFYLCASRGTANYGYTFGSGTRLTVV.

Regarding this clone: The CDR3 goes on 3 residues after the read ends, and that part is filled in from the germline J gene. V is TRBV20-1 and J is TRBJ1-6; D is uncertain. V was shortened by 3 bases and J by 1 base, with 7 bases between the two germline ends. This CDR3 spans 14 amino acids. Germline V gene data show CDR1 as DFQATT and CDR2 as SNEGSKA (reference sequence). The CDR3 DNA, read in part, is TGCAGTGCTAGTAGGGTATCCTATAATTCACCC. This encodes CSASRVSYNSP. The complete CDR3 reads CSASRVSYNSPLHF.

For this clone: Read coverage stops 3 residues before the CDR3 terminus; the germline J gene supplies the remainder. This chain links TRBV7-8 with TRBJ1-2; 7 bases agree with TRBD1. Germline-derived CDR1 and CDR2 are SGHVS and FQNEAQ. V dropped 1 base and J dropped 4; count of bases not matched to a gene: 3. The CDR3 spans 14 residues. This CDR3 is CASSLGQGGYGYTF. The part of the CDR3 DNA that was read is TGTGCCAGCAGCTTAGGACAGGGAGGCTATGGC.

With respect to this clone: The CDR3 is cut off 3 residues early in the read; its end comes from the germline J gene. The chain recombines TRBV20-1 with TRBJ2-7; 8 bases line up with TRBD2. Per the germline V gene, CDR1 is DFQATT and CDR2 is SNEGSKA (reference sequence). The CDR3 consists of 14 residues. With V trimmed by 6 bases and J by 3 bases, 10 bases remained unmatched. The sequenced part of the CDR3 DNA is TGCAGTGCGACCCTGGGGCTAGCGGGCTACGAG. This sequence encodes CSATLGLAGYE. The CDR3 in its entirety is CSATLGLAGYEQYF.